There are a few counts of the clone carrying this T cell receptor beta chain. This CDR3 has 13 residues. V lost 3 bases and J lost 0, with 5 bases in between. Germline V gene sequence: CDR1 ENHRY, CDR2 SYGVKD. TCRdb independently ran MiXCR on the 5' RACE reads; one entry per CDR3 protein. This sample has 470,000 or so distinct CDR3 sequences, with 18% found just once. The data belong to a study of T-cell memory formation after mild COVID-19. Sequencing was performed on PBMCs or a T cell subset sorted from them (not recorded which). The TCR sequence derives from a man aged 18 to 35 who had mild COVID-19 (a few samples of this study predate the infection). Cell type and time point are not known. The gene calls are TRBV10-3 and TRBJ1-1; D uncertain. Here the CDR3 DNA reads TGTGCCATCAGTGATTCTATGAACACTGAAGCTTTCTTT. Protein product: CAISDSMNTEAFF.